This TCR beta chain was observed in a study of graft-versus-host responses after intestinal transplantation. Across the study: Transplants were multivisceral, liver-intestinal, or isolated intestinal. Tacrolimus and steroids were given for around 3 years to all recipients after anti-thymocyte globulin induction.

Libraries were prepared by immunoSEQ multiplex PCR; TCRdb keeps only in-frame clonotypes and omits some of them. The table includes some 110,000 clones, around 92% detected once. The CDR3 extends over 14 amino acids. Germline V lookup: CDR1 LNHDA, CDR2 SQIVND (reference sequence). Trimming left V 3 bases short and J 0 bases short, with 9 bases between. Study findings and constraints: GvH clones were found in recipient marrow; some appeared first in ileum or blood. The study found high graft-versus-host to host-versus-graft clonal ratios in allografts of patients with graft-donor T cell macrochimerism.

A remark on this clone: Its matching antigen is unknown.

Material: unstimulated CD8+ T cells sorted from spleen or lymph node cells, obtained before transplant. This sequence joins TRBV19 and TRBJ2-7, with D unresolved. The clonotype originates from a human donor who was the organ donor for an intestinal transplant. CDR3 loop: CASSIVHTSYEQYF. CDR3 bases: TGTGCCAGTAGTATTGTGCACACCTCCTACGAGCAGTACTTC.